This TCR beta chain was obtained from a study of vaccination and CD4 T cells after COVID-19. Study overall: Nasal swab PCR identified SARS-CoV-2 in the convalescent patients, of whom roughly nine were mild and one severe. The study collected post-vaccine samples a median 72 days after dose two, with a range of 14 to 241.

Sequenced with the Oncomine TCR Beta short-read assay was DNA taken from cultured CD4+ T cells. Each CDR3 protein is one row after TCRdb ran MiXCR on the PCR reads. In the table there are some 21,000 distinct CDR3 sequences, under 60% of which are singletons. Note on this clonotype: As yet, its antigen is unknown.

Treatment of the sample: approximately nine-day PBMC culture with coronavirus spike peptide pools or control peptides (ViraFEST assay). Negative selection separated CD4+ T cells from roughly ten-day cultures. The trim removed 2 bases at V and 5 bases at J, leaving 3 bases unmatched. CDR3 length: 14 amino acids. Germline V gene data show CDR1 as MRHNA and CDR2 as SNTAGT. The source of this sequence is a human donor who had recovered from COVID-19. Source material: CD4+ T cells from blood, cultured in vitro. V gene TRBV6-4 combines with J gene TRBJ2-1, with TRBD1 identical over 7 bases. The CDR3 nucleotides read TGTGCCAGCAGTGACGAGGGGGCGAACAATGAGCAGTTCTTC. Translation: CASSDEGANNEQFF.